These T cell receptor beta chains were read from a single sample in a study of shared clonotypes between healthy human individuals. The repertoire was sequenced with immunoSEQ multiplex PCR; TCRdb's copy has only in-frame clones and lacks some. The sample holds 230,000 or so clones; over 50% are singletons and the top ten take around 10%. The specimen was memory CD4+ T cells sorted from blood. Receptors originate from a man aged 25 to 45 in good health. The CDR3 runs from the conserved cysteine through the conserved F or W. A D gene is named only where the DNA matches it firmly. The listing skips clone size in some rows; elsewhere it reads once, few, many or a size class.

D: -; J: TRBJ1-4; size: -; V: TRBV5-6; DNA: TGTGCCAGCAGCTTCAACCTATTGGGTAGGGGAACTAATGAAAAACTGTTTTTT; CDR3: CASSFNLLGRGTNEKLFF
D: TRBD2; J: TRBJ2-3; size: -; V: TRBV5-1; DNA: TGCGCCAGCAGCTTGCGGGGCGGGGGAGTTGCAGATACGCAGTATTTT; CDR3: CASSLRGGGVADTQYF
D: -; J: TRBJ2-7; size: few; V: TRBV27; DNA: TGTGCCAGCAGTTTTTCCGGGATAAAGCAGTACTTC; CDR3: CASSFSGIKQYF
D: -; J: TRBJ2-2; size: -; V: TRBV2; DNA: -; CDR3: CASRPFGAGELFF
D: TRBD1; J: TRBJ1-2; size: -; V: TRBV27; DNA: TGTGCCAGCAGAGCAGCAGGGGGGAACTATGGCTACACCTTC; CDR3: CASRAAGGNYGYTF
D: -; J: TRBJ2-2; size: few; V: TRBV29-1; DNA: TGCAGCGCTGTATCTTGGGGCGCCGGGGAGCTGTTTTTT; CDR3: CSAVSWGAGELFF
D: -; J: TRBJ1-2; size: -; V: TRBV5-4; DNA: TGTGCCAGCAGCGCCCCCCGGGGGGACTATGGCTACACCTTC; CDR3: CASSAPRGDYGYTF
D: -; J: TRBJ1-2; size: few; V: TRBV5-6; DNA: TGTGCCAGCAGCTTGGTTCCAGGGGTTCGGGATGGCTACACCTTC; CDR3: CASSLVPGVRDGYTF
D: -; J: TRBJ2-7; size: few; V: TRBV28; DNA: TGTGCCAGCAGTTCCTGGACTGAGATACTTGTGGAGCAGTACTTC; CDR3: CASSSWTEILVEQYF
D: TRBD2; J: TRBJ2-3; size: -; V: TRBV5-1; DNA: TGCGCCAGCAGCCCCGACCCGGGACTAGCGGGCGGGGCGCAGTATTTT; CDR3: CASSPDPGLAGGAQYF
D: TRBD1; J: TRBJ1-1; size: -; V: TRBV5-1; DNA: TGCGCCAGCAGCTTGGTGGACAGGGGAGGCACTGAAGCTTTCTTT; CDR3: CASSLVDRGGTEAFF
D: -; J: TRBJ2-2; size: -; V: TRBV11-3; DNA: TGTGCCAGCAGCTCCTCCCCCAGGAGACTAAACGGCACCGGGGAGCTGTTTTTT; CDR3: CASSSSPRRLNGTGELFF
D: -; J: TRBJ2-7; size: -; V: TRBV7-2; DNA: TGTGCCAGCAGCATAAATAGCGGCCAAACCTACGAGCAGTACTTC; CDR3: CASSINSGQTYEQYF
D: -; J: TRBJ2-7; size: -; V: TRBV9; DNA: TGTGCCAGCAGCGGCGGGGCCGCCACATACTACGAGCAGTACTTC; CDR3: CASSGGAATYYEQYF
D: -; J: TRBJ2-7; size: -; V: TRBV7-3; DNA: TGTGCCAGCAGCTTAGGGGGGACTGGTTACGAGCAGTACTTC; CDR3: CASSLGGTGYEQYF
D: -; J: TRBJ1-3; size: many; V: TRBV25-1; DNA: TGTGCCAGCAGTGATGGAGTTTTTGCTGGAAACACCATATATTTT; CDR3: CASSDGVFAGNTIYF
D: TRBD1; J: TRBJ2-2; size: -; V: TRBV6-1; DNA: TGTGCCAGCAGTGAACGTGACAGGGGGCATCGATCCGGGGAGCTGTTTTTT; CDR3: CASSERDRGHRSGELFF
D: -; J: TRBJ2-5; size: -; V: TRBV6-1; DNA: TGTGCCAGCAGTTACGGGGAGACCCAGTACTTC; CDR3: CASSYGETQYF
D: TRBD1; J: TRBJ2-1; size: -; V: TRBV9; DNA: TGTGCCAGCAGCGTAGCCGGGACAGGGAGGGATTTGCGTCGTGAGCAGTTCTTC; CDR3: CASSVAGTGRDLRREQFF
D: TRBD2; J: TRBJ2-7; size: -; V: TRBV2; DNA: TGTGCCAGCAGGGGAGGGACTAGCGGGAGATCGTACGAGCAGTACTTC; CDR3: CASRGGTSGRSYEQYF
D: TRBD2; J: TRBJ2-7; size: -; V: TRBV5-1; DNA: TGCGCCAGCAGCTTTTCAGGGACTATACCCTACGAGCAGTACTTC; CDR3: CASSFSGTIPYEQYF
D: TRBD1; J: TRBJ2-2; size: -; V: TRBV18; DNA: TGTGCCAGCTCACCAGGGACAGGGGTGTCGACCGGGGAGCTGTTTTTT; CDR3: CASSPGTGVSTGELFF
D: -; J: TRBJ1-5; size: once; V: TRBV6-4; DNA: TGTGCCAGCAGTGACTCGTTATTCGCAGCAAACAATCAGCCCCAGCATTTT; CDR3: CASSDSLFAANNQPQHF
D: -; J: TRBJ1-1; size: many; V: TRBV11-2; DNA: TGTGCCAGCAGCTTAGTCGGGCCGAACACTGAAGCTTTCTTT; CDR3: CASSLVGPNTEAFF
D: TRBD2; J: TRBJ2-1; size: many; V: TRBV5-4; DNA: TGTGCCAGCAGCTTGGCGTACGGGGGAGGGATATCCTACAATGAGCAGTTCTTC; CDR3: CASSLAYGGGISYNEQFF
D: TRBD2; J: TRBJ2-2; size: -; V: TRBV14; DNA: TGTGCCAGCAGCCAAGACGGGAGGGCCAGGGAGCTGTTTTTT; CDR3: CASSQDGRARELFF
D: -; J: TRBJ2-4; size: -; V: TRBV2; DNA: TGTGCCAGCAGTGAAGCGGGTCGGCTGGTTCAGTACTTC; CDR3: CASSEAGRLVQYF
D: -; J: TRBJ2-3; size: -; V: TRBV5-1; DNA: TGCGCCAGCAGACCCGAGACGGTTAGCACAGATACGCAGTATTTT; CDR3: CASRPETVSTDTQYF
D: -; J: TRBJ2-7; size: once; V: TRBV6-5; DNA: TGTGCCTCCCAACGGGGGCCCGAATACGAGCAGTACTTC; CDR3: CASQRGPEYEQYF
D: -; J: TRBJ2-7; size: -; V: TRBV10-2; DNA: TGCGCCAGCAGTGTGGGGCTCGTAGGGTACGAGCAGTACTTC; CDR3: CASSVGLVGYEQYF
D: TRBD2; J: TRBJ2-7; size: -; V: TRBV28; DNA: TGTGCCAGCAAGACTTTGGGGGAGGGCCCCTACGAGCAGTACTTC; CDR3: CASKTLGEGPYEQYF
D: TRBD2; J: TRBJ2-7; size: few; V: TRBV28; DNA: TGTGCCAGCAGTCTGCCTAGCGGGAGGGCAGGATTAGGTCGGGTAGGCGAGCAGTACTTC; CDR3: CASSLPSGRAGLGRVGEQYF
D: -; J: TRBJ1-1; size: -; V: TRBV6-5; DNA: TGTGCCAGCAGTTACTACAGGGAGGCTGAAGCTTTCTTT; CDR3: CASSYYREAEAFF
D: -; J: TRBJ1-2; size: -; V: TRBV29-1; DNA: TGCAGCGTGGACTATGGCTACACCTTC; CDR3: CSVDYGYTF
D: TRBD1; J: TRBJ2-1; size: few; V: TRBV30; DNA: TGTGCCTGGAACCGACAGGGGCTCAATGAGCAGTTCTTC; CDR3: CAWNRQGLNEQFF
D: TRBD2; J: TRBJ2-3; size: -; V: TRBV9; DNA: TGTGCCAGCAGCCCCCGGACTAGCGGGAGCCCACCGGAGCAGTATTTT; CDR3: CASSPRTSGSPPEQYF
D: -; J: TRBJ1-1; size: -; V: TRBV7-2; DNA: TGTGCCAGCAGCCGGGGCGGGGTTGGAAACTTGAACACTGAAGCTTTCTTT; CDR3: CASSRGGVGNLNTEAFF